These 5 T cell receptor beta chains share one sample of origin, sequenced in a study of cytomegalovirus exposure and HLA in healthy donors. PCR was performed using 60 Vbeta and 13 Jbeta primers. Sequencing was performed with immunoSEQ multiplex PCR; in TCRdb, only in-frame clones are kept and a portion is missing. This repertoire includes about 190,000 clones. Sequencing used PBMCs. The source is a man aged 25-45 years in good health and CMV-seronegative.

This chain connects TRBV7-2 to TRBJ2-7; 16 nucleotides align to TRBD2. Germline V lookup: CDR1 SGHTA, CDR2 FQGNSA. The trim removed 5 bases at V and 7 bases at J, leaving 5 bases unmatched. The CDR3 contains 15 residues. CDR3 amino acids: CASSQGTSGGEEQYF. In nucleotides, the CDR3 is TGTGCCAGCAGCCAAGGGACTAGCGGGGGGGAGGAGCAGTACTTC. Supplemented by reference TRBV7-2 and TRBJ2-7, the full variable domain reads GAGVSQSPSNKVTEKGKDVELRCDPISGHTALYWYRQSLGQGLEFLIYFQGNSAPDKSGLPSDRFSAERTGGSVSTLTIQRTQQEDSAVYLCASSQGTSGGEEQYFGPGTRLTVT.

The rearrangement joins TRBV5-1 to TRBJ1-1; no firm D call. Germline V lookup: CDR1 SGHRS, CDR2 YFSETQ. There are 13 residues in the CDR3. V lost 4 bases and J 2 bases, leaving 9 bases between the germline ends. CDR3 in DNA: TGCGCCAGCAGCCAAACAGAAAACACTGAAGCTTTCTTT. It specifies CASSQTENTEAFF.

The chain is built from TRBV29-1 and TRBJ2-7; tentative D call: TRBD1 (5 bases). Germline loops: CDR1 SQVTM, CDR2 ANQGSEA. This CDR3 comprises 12 residues. V was cut by 1 base and J by 5 bases, with 9 bases left in between. The CDR3 DNA follows: TGCAGCGTTGAAGGACAGTTCGACGAGCAGTACTTC. Translating it yields CSVEGQFDEQYF.

V usage is TRBV5-4 and J usage is TRBJ2-7; D is uncertain. The CDR3 covers 14 residues. Germline V CDR1 and CDR2: SGHNT, YYREEE (reference sequence). Trimming left V 0 bases short and J 2 bases short, with 9 bases between. This CDR3 reads CASSLGQTPYEQYF. CDR3 nucleotides: TGTGCCAGCAGCTTGGGGCAAACCCCCTACGAGCAGTACTTC.

The genes are TRBV9 and TRBJ2-5; D is undetermined. CDR1 and CDR2 (germline): SGDLS, YYNGEE. Trimming removed 0 bases at V and 7 bases at J, with 16 bases between. CDR3 length: 15 residues. Here the CDR3 reads CASSVGTNPLGTQYF. DNA of the CDR3: TGTGCCAGCAGCGTAGGAACTAACCCCCTTGGGACCCAGTACTTC.